The 19 T cell receptor beta chains given below trace back to one sample, sequenced in a study of blood T cell repertoires in COVID-19. Profiled with immunoSEQ multiplex PCR; TCRdb holds only in-frame clones, not every one. The profile shows about 97,000 clones, about 85% of them singletons. Sample: peripheral blood. Receptor source: a woman in her sixties or seventies with active or convalescent COVID-19.

This clone was observed a single time. V is TRBV4-1 and J is TRBJ1-2; a possible D gene is TRBD1 (5 bases). Trimming removed 0 bases from V and 4 bases from J, with 12 bases in between. Looked up from germline, CDR1 is MGHRA and CDR2 is YSYEKL. This CDR3 is 15 amino acids long. CDR3: CASSQDKGAPYGYTF. The CDR3 region has the DNA TGCGCCAGCAGCCAAGATAAAGGGGCGCCCTATGGCTACACCTTC.

The V gene is TRBV7-2, the J gene TRBJ2-1; 7 bases match TRBD1. CDR1 and CDR2 from the germline V gene are SGHTA and FQGNSA. The CDR3 extends over 12 amino acids. V gave up 9 bases and J gave up 4 bases; unmatched junction bases: 3. CDR3: CASGQVYNEQFF. The CDR3 bases are TGTGCCAGTGGACAGGTGTACAATGAGCAGTTCTTC.

The chain uses TRBV24-1 and TRBJ1-5; a weak D match, TRBD1 (5 bases). CDR3 length: 14 amino acids. Germline CDR1 reads KGHDR; CDR2 reads SFDVKD. The germline V and J ends were trimmed by 5 bases and 6 bases, with 13 bases remaining between them. CDR3 residues: CATSGSGFGQPQHF. CDR3 DNA sequence: TGTGCCACCAGTGGGTCAGGGTTCGGTCAGCCCCAGCATTTT.

The chain employs TRBV19 and TRBJ1-6; perhaps TRBD1 as D (5 bases). The CDR3 has 18 amino acids. The germline gives CDR1 LNHDA, CDR2 SQIVND (reference sequence). Trimming took 4 bases from V and 2 from J, leaving 18 bases between them. The chain's CDR3 is CASSTSRQTITYNSPLHF. The DNA for the CDR3 is TGTGCCAGTAGTACCTCAAGACAGACGATAACCTATAATTCACCCCTCCACTTT.

This clone was seen once. The chain has TRBV6-1 and TRBJ2-5, with 7 bases lining up with TRBD1. Germline CDR1 and CDR2: MNHNS and SASEGT. The CDR3 has 15 amino acids. The V and J ends lost 7 bases and 2 bases, in that order; junction bases with no gene match: 10. The DNA of the CDR3 is TGTGCCAGCACCCTTGGACAGGCCTTTCAAGAGACCCAGTACTTC. Its translation: CASTLGQAFQETQYF.

This clone was detected only once. This sequence joins TRBV5-1 and TRBJ2-2; TRBD2 is a possible D gene (6 bases). This CDR3 comprises 16 residues. Germline-derived CDR1 and CDR2 are SGHRS and YFSETQ. Trimming stripped 0 bases from V and 0 bases from J, with 9 bases between. CDR3 sequence (DNA): TGCGCCAGCAGCTTGGGTTCGGGGGCGAACACCGGGGAGCTGTTTTTT. It is translated as CASSLGSGANTGELFF.

V and J are TRBV7-8 and TRBJ1-2; TRBD1 matches 10 bases. The CDR3 sequence is 15 residues long. With 4 bases clipped from V and 8 bases from J, the junction kept 10 bases outside the gene matches. The germline CDR1 and CDR2 sequences are SGHVS and FQNEAQ. CDR3 region: CASSYYSGTGDGYTF. The CDR3 region has the DNA TGTGCCAGCAGCTACTATTCCGGGACAGGGGACGGCTACACCTTC.

The chain recombines TRBV7-2 with TRBJ1-3, with TRBD1 matching 8 bases. The CDR3 runs 14 residues. The J segment lost 2 bases and the V segment lost 6 bases, leaving 3 bases of the junction unmatched. CDR1 SGHTA and CDR2 FQGNSA come from the germline V gene. CDR3 in DNA: TGTGCCAGCAGTCCAGGGGGCGCTGGAAACACCATATATTTT. It codes for CASSPGGAGNTIYF. Based on the CDR3 plus reference TRBV7-2 and TRBJ1-3, the full variable domain is GAGVSQSPSNKVTEKGKDVELRCDPISGHTALYWYRQSLGQGLEFLIYFQGNSAPDKSGLPSDRFSAERTGGSVSTLTIQRTQQEDSAVYLCASSPGGAGNTIYFGEGSWLTVV.

The chain has TRBV9 and TRBJ2-1; D might be TRBD2 (6 bases). This CDR3 is built from 15 residues. V lost 0 bases and J lost 3, with 10 bases in between. Per the germline V gene, CDR1 is SGDLS and CDR2 is YYNGEE. The CDR3: CASSVAGALYNEQFF. CDR3 coding DNA: TGTGCCAGCAGCGTAGCGGGAGCACTCTACAATGAGCAGTTCTTC. The whole variable domain, filled in from reference TRBV9 and TRBJ2-1, reads DSGVTQTPKHLITATGQRVTLRCSPRSGDLSVYWYQQSLDQGLQFLIQYYNGEERAKGNILERFSAQQFPDLHSELNLSSLELGDSALYFCASSVAGALYNEQFFGPGTRLTVL.

This clone was counted only a few times. V gene TRBV19 combines with J gene TRBJ2-3; 13 bases map to TRBD2. This CDR3 has 16 amino acids. V dropped 5 bases and J dropped 6; count of bases not matched to a gene: 8. Germline values: CDR1 LNHDA, CDR2 SQIVND (reference sequence). CDR3 coding DNA: TGTGCCAGTAGTCCCCTACTAGCGGGGGGGGTGGATACGCAGTATTTT. This encodes CASSPLLAGGVDTQYF.

The J gene is TRBJ2-1, the V gene TRBV11-2; 8 bases are shared with TRBD1. Germline V CDR1 and CDR2: SGHAT, FQNNGV. The CDR3 spans 14 residues. After removal of 4 bases from V and 4 bases from J, the junction contained 3 bases not matched to a gene. CDR3 sequence reads: CASSYRTGYNEQFF. DNA for the CDR3: TGTGCCAGCAGCTACCGGACAGGGTACAATGAGCAGTTCTTC.

This rearrangement joins TRBV5-4 to TRBJ2-3, with 7 positions matching TRBD2. The CDR3 has 14 amino acids. Germline CDR1 is SGHNT and CDR2 is YYREEE (reference sequence). V lost 5 bases, J lost 1 base, and 4 bases stayed unmatched. This CDR3 reads CASRPSGGTDTQYF. The CDR3 DNA sequence: TGTGCCAGCAGACCAAGCGGGGGCACAGATACGCAGTATTTT.

The V call is TRBV5-1, the J call TRBJ2-2, with TRBD2 identical over 13 bases. CDR3 length: 16 amino acids. The junction had 5 bases not matched to a gene; V was cut back by 6 bases and J by 3 bases. Germline assignment: CDR1 SGHRS and CDR2 YFSETQ. DNA for the CDR3: TGCGCCAGCACCCCACTAGCGGGAGGGGACACCGGGGAGCTGTTTTTT. Its translation: CASTPLAGGDTGELFF.

The V and J genes are TRBV12-3 or TRBV12-4 and TRBJ2-2; D gene unclear. V lost 5 bases and J lost 7, with 5 bases in between. The CDR3 loop spans 11 amino acids. The CDR3 is CASSVRGELFF. The CDR3 DNA sequence: TGTGCCAGCAGTGTCCGCGGGGAGCTGTTTTTT.

The rearrangement links TRBV7-9 to TRBJ1-2, with a weak D call TRBD1 (5 bases). Looked up from germline, CDR1 is SEHNR and CDR2 is FQNEAQ (reference sequence). Trimming stripped 5 bases from V and 4 bases from J, with 11 bases between. CDR3 length: 13 residues. CDR3: CASSPPTAYGYTF. The CDR3 nucleotides read TGTGCCAGCAGCCCTCCGACAGCCTATGGCTACACCTTC.

The rearrangement joins TRBV2 to TRBJ1-2; maybe TRBD1 (5 bases). The CDR3 has 13 amino acids. V shed 2 bases and J shed 1 base, with 5 bases lying between them. Per germline, CDR1 SNHLY and CDR2 FYNNEI. CDR3: CASSERGNYGYTF. Here the CDR3 DNA reads TGTGCCAGCAGTGAAAGGGGTAACTATGGCTACACCTTC. The complete variable domain, with remaining parts taken from reference TRBV2 and TRBJ1-2, reads EPEVTQTPSHQVTQMGQEVILRCVPISNHLYFYWYRQILGQKVEFLVSFYNNEISEKSEIFDDQFSVERPDGSNFTLKIRSTKLEDSAMYFCASSERGNYGYTFGSGTRLTVV.

The genes are TRBV18 and TRBJ2-7, with D possibly being TRBD1 (6 bases). The length of the CDR3 is 14 residues. Between the trimmed V and J ends, which lost 3 bases and 2 bases, there was a span of 11 bases. Germline V gene data show CDR1 as KGHSH and CDR2 as LQKENI. CDR3: CASSPGQGPYEQYF. As DNA, the CDR3 is TGTGCCAGCTCACCTGGGCAGGGGCCCTACGAGCAGTACTTC.

The V and J genes are TRBV2 and TRBJ1-2; perhaps TRBD1 as D (5 bases). The CDR3 is 13 residues long. V was cut by 6 bases and J by 0 bases, with 8 bases left in between. Germline CDR1 reads SNHLY; CDR2 reads FYNNEI. CDR3 sequence reads: CASREDTNYGYTF. In DNA, the CDR3 is TGTGCCAGCAGAGAGGACACTAACTATGGCTACACCTTC.

The V call is TRBV2, the J call TRBJ1-1; tentative D call: TRBD1 (5 bases). The CDR3 extends over 13 amino acids. V lost 6 bases, J lost 2 bases, and 10 bases lay in between. Germline V CDR1 and CDR2: SNHLY, FYNNEI. The CDR3 nucleotides are TGTGCCAGCAGAAAGGACACAAACACTGAAGCTTTCTTT. Translated: CASRKDTNTEAFF.